The 20 T cell receptor beta chains in this list originate from one sample, sequenced in a study of prognosis after radiotherapy for stage I lung cancer. Using two-round multiplex PCR, the authors amplified TCR beta CDR3 from genomic DNA. First-round PCR amplification was performed with primers specific to each TRBV and TRBJ gene. A single record per CDR3 protein comes from TCRdb applying MiXCR to the multiplex PCR reads. The table includes 15,000 to 20,000 distinct CDR3 sequences, around 24% detected once. Sequenced material: PBMCs, taken before or after stereotactic body radiation therapy (not recorded which). These receptors were taken from a donor over 45 with non-small cell lung cancer.

This clonotype has ten or more counts. The rearrangement joins TRBV27 to TRBJ1-5, with D unresolved. Germline lookup yields CDR1 MNHEY and CDR2 SMNVEV (reference sequence). V lost 5 bases, J lost 9 bases, and 23 bases lay in between. The CDR3 is 16 residues long. The CDR3 spells CASSRKASTGGSPQHF. In DNA, the CDR3 is TGTGCCAGCAGTCGGAAAGCATCGACGGGCGGGTCGCCCCAGCATTTT.

This clonotype showed up many times. The rearrangement joins TRBV5-5 to TRBJ1-5; D is undetermined. V shed 0 bases and J shed 4 bases, with 8 bases lying between them. The length of the CDR3 is 14 residues. The V gene's germline CDR1 is SGHKS and CDR2 YYEKEE (reference sequence). As DNA, the CDR3 is TGTGCCAGCAGCTTGGCCTTTCGTAATCAGCCCCAGCATTTT. The encoded protein is CASSLAFRNQPQHF.

The gene calls are TRBV4-2 and TRBJ1-5; D is possibly TRBD1 (5 bases). V was trimmed by 3 bases and J by 6 bases, leaving 9 bases between them. Germline V gene data show CDR1 as LGHNA and CDR2 as YNFKEQ. CDR3 length: 13 amino acids. The CDR3 here is CASSHGGTQPQHF. The CDR3 DNA sequence: TGTGCCAGCAGCCATGGCGGGACTCAGCCCCAGCATTTT.

The sample holds many counts of this clonotype. The rearrangement uses TRBV6-5 and TRBJ2-7; D may be TRBD1 (5 bases). Germline V gene sequence: CDR1 MNHEY, CDR2 SVGAGI. This CDR3 is built from 15 residues. V was trimmed by 2 bases and J by 6 bases, leaving 17 bases between them. CDR3 sequence reads: CASSYTFTDTFEQYF. In DNA, the CDR3 is TGTGCCAGCAGTTACACCTTTACGGACACCTTCGAGCAGTACTTC.

About this clonotype itself: This sequence is one base from a far larger clone and is likely a read error. This chain joins TRBV7-2 and TRBJ1-1; 9 bases line up with TRBD2. The J call is in doubt because the DNA end fits TRBJ2-3 better. CDR3 size: 19 residues. CDR1 and CDR2 from the germline V gene are SGHTA and FQGNSA. Written as DNA, the CDR3 is TGTGCCAGCAGCTATAGACGGGGGGTCGGACTAGCGAGGACTAATACGCAGTATTTT. It yields the protein CASSYRRGVGLARTNTQYF.

This clonotype showed up many times. The genes are TRBV4-3 and TRBJ2-1; 11 nucleotides line up with TRBD1. J was trimmed by 7 bases and V by 1 base; bases with no gene match: 6. In germline, CDR1 is LGHNA, CDR2 YSLEER. The CDR3 consists of 16 residues. CDR3 sequence: CASSQVGQGAGNEQFF. In DNA, the CDR3 is TGCGCCAGCAGCCAAGTAGGACAGGGGGCTGGGAATGAGCAGTTCTTC.

This clonotype has a count of ten or more. The V call is TRBV29-1, the J call TRBJ2-7, with a possible D match to TRBD1 (6 bases). CDR3 length equals 14 residues. Germline assignment: CDR1 SQVTM and CDR2 ANQGSEA. The germline V and J ends were trimmed by 5 bases and 1 base, with 15 bases remaining between them. The CDR3 protein is CSVTTGTLSYEQYF. The CDR3 DNA sequence: TGCAGCGTTACCACGGGGACATTGTCCTACGAGCAGTACTTC.

There are many counts of this clonotype. The chain uses TRBV12-3 or TRBV12-4 and TRBJ2-5, with D perhaps matching TRBD2 (6 bases). V was clipped by 6 bases and J by 0 bases, with 14 bases between them. The CDR3 totals 15 residues. Written as DNA, the CDR3 is TGTGCCAGCAGCCTTAGCGGACTGAACCAAGAGACCCAGTACTTC. Translated, it gives CASSLSGLNQETQYF.

This clonotype came up many times. The CDR3 is CASSAALAGTDTQYF. CDR3 coding DNA: TGTGCCAGCAGTGCGGCCCTAGCCGGGACAGATACGCAGTATTTT. V and J are TRBV2 and TRBJ2-3; D possibly corresponds to TRBD2 (5 bases). Germline-derived CDR1 and CDR2 are SNHLY and FYNNEI. Trimming left V 4 bases short and J 3 bases short, with 14 bases between. CDR3 size: 15 residues. Based on the CDR3 plus reference TRBV2 and TRBJ2-3, the full variable domain is EPEVTQTPSHQVTQMGQEVILRCVPISNHLYFYWYRQILGQKVEFLVSFYNNEISEKSEIFDDQFSVERPDGSNFTLKIRSTKLEDSAMYFCASSAALAGTDTQYFGPGTRLTVL.

In this sample, this clonotype turned up many times. V gene TRBV7-2 combines with J gene TRBJ2-3; the D is unclear. Germline values: CDR1 SGHTA, CDR2 FQGNSA. This CDR3 spans 14 amino acids. Trimming removed 6 bases from V and 4 bases from J, with 14 bases in between. The CDR3 DNA is TGTGCCAGCAGTCTCGGGCCCCCCCCAGATACGCAGTATTTT. Protein sequence: CASSLGPPPDTQYF.

This clonotype has ten or more counts. The chain uses TRBV18 and TRBJ2-2, with 7 bases identical to TRBD2. This CDR3 has 16 residues. The V and J ends lost 2 bases and 5 bases, in that order; junction bases with no gene match: 8. Germline CDR1 is KGHSH and CDR2 is LQKENI. The CDR3 reads CASSPLLGRNTGELFF. DNA of the CDR3: TGTGCCAGCTCACCATTGCTCGGGAGGAATACCGGGGAGCTGTTTTTT.

This clonotype qualifies as medium-sized (0.01 to 0.1%). J is TRBJ2-2 and V is TRBV11-2, with 10 bases identical to TRBD2. Losses at the gene ends were 4 bases for V and 5 bases for J; bases not matched to a gene: 7. The germline CDR1 and CDR2 sequences are SGHAT and FQNNGV. The CDR3 extends over 16 amino acids. This CDR3 reads CASSWLAGAWTGELFF. The CDR3, as DNA: TGTGCCAGCAGCTGGCTAGCGGGAGCGTGGACCGGGGAGCTGTTTTTT.

This clonotype was observed at least ten times. V gene TRBV20-1 combines with J gene TRBJ2-3; tentatively, D is TRBD1 (5 bases). Germline V gene data show CDR1 as DFQATT and CDR2 as SNEGSKA (reference sequence). The CDR3 covers 16 residues. Trimming pared 1 base from V and 1 base from J, leaving 15 bases between. As DNA, the CDR3 is TGCAGTGCTAGAGTCTGGGGCGGTGGAGGCACAGATACGCAGTATTTT. The encoded protein is CSARVWGGGGTDTQYF.

The chain uses TRBV19 and TRBJ1-1, with 10 bases fitting TRBD1. This CDR3 comprises 14 residues. CDR1 is LNHDA and CDR2 is SQIVND in the germline V gene (reference sequence). CDR3 residues: CPTDRGTMNTEAFF. The CDR3 nucleotides read TGTCCCACGGACAGGGGGACTATGAACACTGAAGCTTTCTTT.

The V gene is TRBV3-1, the J gene TRBJ2-1; no reliable D call. CDR3 size: 11 residues. Trimming cost V 4 bases and J 12 bases, with 10 bases left between them. CDR1 LGHDT and CDR2 YNNKEL come from the germline V gene (reference sequence). The CDR3 sequence is CASSRRYMQFF. CDR3 sequence (DNA): TGTGCCAGCAGCCGACGGTATATGCAGTTCTTC.

This clonotype was found many times. The chain links TRBV18 to TRBJ2-1; the match to TRBD2 covers 14 bases. The CDR3 length is 15 residues. The junction had 5 bases not matched to a gene; V was cut back by 5 bases and J by 8 bases. Per germline, CDR1 KGHSH and CDR2 LQKENI. CDR3 sequence reads: CASSRTSGRLDEQFF. The CDR3 nucleotides are TGTGCCAGCTCAAGGACTAGCGGGAGGTTAGATGAGCAGTTCTTC.

A note on this clonotype: A much larger clone is a single base away; this may be a read error. The chain employs TRBV6-2 or TRBV6-3 and TRBJ2-5; 9 nucleotides line up with TRBD2. The trim removed 2 bases at V and 4 bases at J, leaving 14 bases unmatched. CDR1 MNHEY and CDR2 SVGEGT come from the germline V gene. The CDR3 has 18 residues. The CDR3 DNA reads TGTGCCAGCAGTTACCACCTAGCGGGGACCTCCTCTACAGAGACCCAGTACTTC. Translated, it gives CASSYHLAGTSSTETQYF.

This clonotype was seen repeatedly, ten times or more. The chain is built from TRBV2 and TRBJ2-7; a possible D gene is TRBD1 (5 bases). Germline lookup yields CDR1 SNHLY and CDR2 FYNNEI. This CDR3 is built from 13 residues. V lost 8 bases to trimming and J lost 1 base, with 12 bases between them. CDR3 protein: CASVRGSSYEQYF. DNA for the CDR3: TGTGCCAGCGTAAGGGGTTCGTCCTACGAGCAGTACTTC.

In the case of this clonotype: This likely reflects a read error, since a far larger clone is one base away. The chain couples TRBV6-4 to TRBJ2-2; 8 nucleotides align to TRBD1. This CDR3 is built from 16 residues. Germline V gene data show CDR1 as MRHNA and CDR2 as SNTAGT. The CDR3 reads CASSPLDRANTGELYF. DNA of the CDR3: TGTGCCAGCAGTCCTTTGGACAGGGCGAACACCGGGGAGCTGTATTTT.

This clonotype was detected ten times or more. The chain carries TRBV4-3 and TRBJ1-5; D ambiguous. CDR1 is LGHNA, CDR2 YSLEER, per germline. V lost 6 bases, J lost 0 bases, and 15 bases lay in between. The CDR3 has 16 amino acids. This chain's CDR3 is CASRGTAPYSNQPQHF. The CDR3 DNA reads TGCGCCAGCAGGGGAACAGCGCCTTATAGCAATCAGCCCCAGCATTTT.